A selection of T cell receptor beta chains follows, all from one sample in a study of blood T cell repertoires in COVID-19. Measured with immunoSEQ multiplex PCR; TCRdb has only the in-frame clones, and not every one. Of 35,000 to 45,000 clones in the sample, 70% to 90% are singletons; the top ten hold 8.5% to 10%. Sample: peripheral blood. The receptors stem from a human donor in a cohort sampled during active COVID-19. CDR3s include the opening cysteine and the closing phenylalanine or tryptophan. D genes are given only for firm matches. Clone size, where shown, is once, few, many, or a class for clones that have expanded.

V	D	size	J	CDR3	DNA
TRBV5-1	.	once	TRBJ2-1	CASSLGATNEQFF	TGCGCCAGCAGCTTGGGGGCTACAAATGAGCAGTTCTTC
TRBV2	TRBD1	.	TRBJ2-3	CASSYKGATDTQYF	TGTGCCAGCAGCTACAAGGGGGCTACAGATACGCAGTATTTT
TRBV9	.	.	TRBJ1-6	CASSPSSRNSPLHF	TGTGCCAGCAGCCCATCCTCCCGGAATTCACCCCTCCACTTT
TRBV6-5	.	.	TRBJ2-1	CASSYSRGKYNEQFF	TGTGCCAGCAGTTACTCGAGGGGGAAATACAATGAGCAGTTCTTC
TRBV6-5	TRBD1	.	TRBJ1-1	CASSTWDSSEAFF	TGTGCCAGCAGTACCTGGGACAGCTCTGAAGCTTTCTTT
TRBV5-1	.	.	TRBJ1-6	CASSLKGQGGSPLHF	TGCGCCAGCAGCTTAAAAGGGCAGGGCGGATCACCCCTCCACTTT
TRBV10-2	.	few	TRBJ2-7	CASSDTGIVQYF	TGCGCCAGCAGTGATACAGGTATCGTGCAGTACTTC
TRBV2	TRBD1	.	TRBJ1-1	CASTSPGTGRAEQAFF	TGTGCCAGCACCAGTCCCGGGACAGGAAGGGCGGAACAAGCTTTCTTT
TRBV6-2/TRBV6-3	.	.	TRBJ1-2	CASSYEISNYGYTF	TGTGCCAGCAGTTATGAGATTTCTAACTATGGCTACACCTTC
TRBV7-9	.	.	TRBJ2-5	CASSLGGTVPETQYF	TGTGCCAGCAGCTTAGGGGGGACTGTGCCGGAGACCCAGTACTTC
TRBV4-2	TRBD2	.	TRBJ2-1	CASSQLLAGGTYNEQFF	TGTGCCAGCAGCCAACTCCTAGCGGGAGGAACCTACAATGAGCAGTTCTTC
TRBV12-3/TRBV12-4	.	.	TRBJ1-2	CASSLWANYGYTF	TGTGCCAGCAGTTTATGGGCCAACTATGGCTACACCTTC
TRBV11-2	TRBD1	.	TRBJ1-6	CASSLATQGGDYNSPLHF	TGTGCCAGCAGCTTAGCTACACAGGGGGGGGATTATAATTCACCCCTCCACTTT
TRBV2	TRBD1	.	TRBJ1-2	CASSVAGQGFYTF	TGTGCCAGCAGTGTAGCGGGACAGGGGTTCTACACCTTC
TRBV7-9	TRBD1	.	TRBJ2-1	CASSLAGQGPYNEQFF	TGTGCCAGCAGCTTAGCAGGACAGGGGCCTTACAATGAGCAGTTCTTC
TRBV19	TRBD2	.	TRBJ2-3	CASRGRGADTQYF	TGTGCCAGTAGGGGGAGGGGCGCAGATACGCAGTATTTT
TRBV6-2/TRBV6-3	.	once	TRBJ2-2	CASSYFSGSLTGELFF	TGTGCCAGCAGTTACTTCAGCGGTAGCCTCACCGGGGAGCTGTTTTTT
TRBV12-5	.	.	TRBJ1-2	CASAQNNYGYTF	TGTGCTAGTGCTCAGAATAACTATGGCTACACCTTC
TRBV4-1	TRBD2	.	TRBJ2-7	CASSQVTRGEQYF	TGCGCCAGCAGCCAAGTTACGCGGGGGGAGCAGTACTTC
TRBV3-1/TRBV3-2	.	.	TRBJ1-1	CASSPSGDTEAFF	TGTGCCAGCAGCCCATCGGGAGACACTGAAGCTTTCTTT
TRBV9	.	.	TRBJ1-1	CASSVEPGAEAFF	TGTGCCAGCAGCGTAGAGCCCGGGGCTGAAGCTTTCTTT
TRBV7-8	TRBD1	.	TRBJ1-1	CASSLGPDRQGAFF	TGTGCCAGCAGCTTAGGCCCGGACAGACAGGGGGCTTTCTTT